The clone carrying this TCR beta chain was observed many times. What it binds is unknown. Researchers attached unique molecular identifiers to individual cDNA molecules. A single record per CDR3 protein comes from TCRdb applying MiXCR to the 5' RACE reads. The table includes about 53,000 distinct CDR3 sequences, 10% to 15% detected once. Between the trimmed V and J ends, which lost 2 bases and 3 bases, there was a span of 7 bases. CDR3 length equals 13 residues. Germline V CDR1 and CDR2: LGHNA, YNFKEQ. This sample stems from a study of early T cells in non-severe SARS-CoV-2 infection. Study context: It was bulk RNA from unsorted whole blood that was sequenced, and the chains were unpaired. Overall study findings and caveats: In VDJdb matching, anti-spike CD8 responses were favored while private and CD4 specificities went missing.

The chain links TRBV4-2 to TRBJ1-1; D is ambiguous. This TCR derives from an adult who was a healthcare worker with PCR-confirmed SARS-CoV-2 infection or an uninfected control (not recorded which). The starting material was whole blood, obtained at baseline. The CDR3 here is CASSQTGDTEAFF. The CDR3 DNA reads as TGTGCCAGCAGCCAAACTGGGGACACTGAAGCTTTCTTT.